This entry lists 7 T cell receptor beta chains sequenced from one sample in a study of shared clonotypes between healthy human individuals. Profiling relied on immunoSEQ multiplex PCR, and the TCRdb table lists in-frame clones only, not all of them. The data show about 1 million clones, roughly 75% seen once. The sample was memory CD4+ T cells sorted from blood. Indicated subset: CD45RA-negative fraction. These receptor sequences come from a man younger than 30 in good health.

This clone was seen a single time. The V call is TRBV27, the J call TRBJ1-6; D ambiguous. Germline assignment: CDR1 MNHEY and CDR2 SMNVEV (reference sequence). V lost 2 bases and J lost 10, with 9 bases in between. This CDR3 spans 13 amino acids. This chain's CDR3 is CASSLPGESPLHF. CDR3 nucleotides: TGTGCCAGCAGTTTACCGGGAGAATCACCCCTCCACTTT.

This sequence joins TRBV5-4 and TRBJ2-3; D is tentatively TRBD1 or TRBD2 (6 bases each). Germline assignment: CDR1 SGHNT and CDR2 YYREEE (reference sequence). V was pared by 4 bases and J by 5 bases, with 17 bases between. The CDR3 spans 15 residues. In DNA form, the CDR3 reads TGTGCCAGCAGCCGAGGGGGGAGTGAAGGAGATACGCAGTATTTT. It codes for CASSRGGSEGDTQYF.

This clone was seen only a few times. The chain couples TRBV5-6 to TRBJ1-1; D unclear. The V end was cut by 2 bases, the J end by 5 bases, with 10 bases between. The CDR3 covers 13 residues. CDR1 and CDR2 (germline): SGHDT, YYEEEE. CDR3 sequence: CASSFGWETEAFF. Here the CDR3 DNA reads TGTGCCAGCAGCTTCGGGTGGGAGACTGAAGCTTTCTTT. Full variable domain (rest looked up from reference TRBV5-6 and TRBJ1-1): DAGVTQSPTHLIKTRGQQVTLRCSPKSGHDTVSWYQQALGQGPQFIFQYYEEEERQRGNFPDRFSGHQFPNYSSELNVNALLLGDSALYLCASSFGWETEAFFGQGTRLTVV.

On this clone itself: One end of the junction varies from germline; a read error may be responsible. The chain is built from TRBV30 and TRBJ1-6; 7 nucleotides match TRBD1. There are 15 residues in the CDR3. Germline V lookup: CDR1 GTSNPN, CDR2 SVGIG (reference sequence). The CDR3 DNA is TGTGCCCGGAGCAGGGGGGAGAAAGTGAATTCACCCCTCCACTTT. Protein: CARSRGEKVNSPLHF.

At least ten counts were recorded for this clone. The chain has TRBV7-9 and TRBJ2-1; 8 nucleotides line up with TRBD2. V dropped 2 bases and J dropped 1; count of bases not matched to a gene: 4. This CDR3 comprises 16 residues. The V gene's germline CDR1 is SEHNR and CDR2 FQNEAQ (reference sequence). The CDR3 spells CASSLTRGASYNEQFF. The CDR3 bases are TGTGCCAGCAGCTTAACGCGGGGGGCTTCCTACAATGAGCAGTTCTTC.

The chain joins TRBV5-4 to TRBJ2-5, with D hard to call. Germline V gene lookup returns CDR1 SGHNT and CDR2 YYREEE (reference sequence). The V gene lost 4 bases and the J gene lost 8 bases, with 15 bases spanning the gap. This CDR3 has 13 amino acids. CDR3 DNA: TGTGCCAGCAGCGCCGGACGGTGGGCAACCCAGTACTTC. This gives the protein CASSAGRWATQYF.

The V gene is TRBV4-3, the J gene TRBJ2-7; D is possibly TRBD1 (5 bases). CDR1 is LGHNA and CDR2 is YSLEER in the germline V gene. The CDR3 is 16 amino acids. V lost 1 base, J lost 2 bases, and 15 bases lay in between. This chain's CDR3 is CASSQGAQVPTYEQYF. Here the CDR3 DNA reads TGCGCCAGCAGCCAAGGCGCACAGGTACCGACCTACGAGCAGTACTTC.